Following are 15 T cell receptor beta chains from one sample sequenced in a study of shared clonotypes between healthy human individuals. The assay was immunoSEQ multiplex PCR, and TCRdb's table has in-frame clones only and misses some. The sample includes approximately 470,000 clones, 78% of them seen just once. Sample: PBMCs. The receptors were gathered from a woman between 35 and 50 years old in good health. Some clones in this sample may be carry-over from other donors' samples.

The chain has TRBV9 and TRBJ1-2; D is unclear. Germline values: CDR1 SGDLS, CDR2 YYNGEE. The CDR3 totals 15 residues. V lost 1 base and J lost 0, with 10 bases in between. CDR3 DNA sequence: TGTGCCAGCAGCGTATATGCAGGAGCTAACTATGGCTACACCTTC. This sequence encodes CASSVYAGANYGYTF.

CDR3 nucleotide sequence: TGTGCCAGCAGCTCGGACAGGTCCACGGAGACCCAGTACTTC. Translation gives CASSSDRSTETQYF. The rearrangement joins TRBV5-5 to TRBJ2-5; 7 bases are a match to TRBD1. This CDR3 comprises 14 residues. V lost 3 bases and J lost 5; bases outside the gene matches: 7. Per germline, CDR1 SGHKS and CDR2 YYEKEE (reference sequence).

The rearrangement uses TRBV19 and TRBJ1-1, with TRBD1 identical over 8 bases. V lost 0 bases and J lost 4; bases outside the gene matches: 10. CDR3 size: 17 residues. Germline V gene data show CDR1 as LNHDA and CDR2 as SQIVND (reference sequence). DNA of the CDR3: TGTGCCAGTAGTATAGAAGGGGGTTGGACAGGGCCCACTGAAGCTTTCTTT. Translated: CASSIEGGWTGPTEAFF.

J is TRBJ2-7 and V is TRBV20-1, with D perhaps TRBD2 (6 bases). The CDR3 contains 10 residues. Deletions cut 7 bases from V and 6 bases from J, with 10 bases between. Germline CDR1 DFQATT, CDR2 SNEGSKA (reference sequence). CDR3 loop: CSGLVTEQYF. CDR3 DNA sequence: TGCAGTGGACTAGTCACCGAGCAGTACTTC.

DNA of the CDR3: TGTGCCTGGAGTGCGGGCTCAAATGAAAAACTGTTTTTT. Its translation is CAWSAGSNEKLFF. The V call is TRBV30, the J call TRBJ1-4, with unresolved D. This CDR3 is built from 13 residues. CDR1 GTSNPN and CDR2 SVGIG come from the germline V gene (reference sequence). Trimming removed 1 base from V and 5 bases from J, with 8 bases in between. Using reference TRBV30 and TRBJ1-4 for the parts outside the CDR3, the full variable domain is SQTIHQWPATLVQPVGSPLSLECTVEGTSNPNLYWYRQAAGRGLQLLFYSVGIGQISSEVPQNLSASRPQDRQFILSSKKLLLSDSGFYLCAWSAGSNEKLFFGSGTQLSVL.

Points on this clone: Other DNA sequences of this sample code for an identical CDR3. This chain joins TRBV7-3 and TRBJ2-2; no firm D call. In germline, CDR1 is SGHTA, CDR2 FQGTGA. The length of the CDR3 is 13 residues. V was cut by 3 bases and J by 4 bases, with 6 bases left in between. The CDR3 DNA reads TGTGCCAGCAGCTTCCCCGGCACCGGGGAGCTGTTTTTT. This sequence encodes CASSFPGTGELFF.

This chain's CDR3 is CASSFTRGDTQYF. The CDR3 DNA reads TGCGCCAGCAGCTTTACAAGAGGGGATACGCAGTATTTT. The rearrangement uses TRBV5-1 and TRBJ2-3; possible D gene TRBD2, 5 bases. The CDR3 is 13 residues long. V lost 2 bases and J 6 bases, leaving 10 bases between the germline ends. Germline CDR1 is SGHRS and CDR2 is YFSETQ. The variable domain in full, completed from reference TRBV5-1 and TRBJ2-3, reads KAGVTQTPRYLIKTRGQQVTLSCSPISGHRSVSWYQQTPGQGLQFLFEYFSETQRNKGNFPGRFSGRQFSNSRSEMNVSTLELGDSALYLCASSFTRGDTQYFGPGTRLTVL.

V is TRBV7-2 and J is TRBJ1-5; D may be TRBD1 (6 bases). Germline V lookup: CDR1 SGHTA, CDR2 FQGNSA. This CDR3 is built from 15 residues. Trimming shortened V by 0 bases and J by 4 bases, and 10 bases separated the two germline ends. The CDR3 DNA follows: TGTGCCAGCAGCTTAGCGATACAGGGTAATCAGCCCCAGCATTTT. It translates to CASSLAIQGNQPQHF.

This rearrangement joins TRBV28 to TRBJ1-1; perhaps TRBD1 as D (5 bases). Germline CDR1 reads MDHEN; CDR2 reads SYDVKM. V lost 3 bases to trimming and J lost 0 bases, with 5 bases between them. CDR3 length: 13 residues. Written as DNA, the CDR3 is TGTGCCAGCAGTTTCAGGGTGAACACTGAAGCTTTCTTT. Protein sequence: CASSFRVNTEAFF. The full variable domain, with the rest looked up from reference TRBV28 and TRBJ1-1, is DVKVTQSSRYLVKRTGEKVFLECVQDMDHENMFWYRQDPGLGLRLIYFSYDVKMKEKGDIPEGYSVSREKKERFSLILESASTNQTSMYLCASSFRVNTEAFFGQGTRLTVV.

The chain joins TRBV11-2 to TRBJ1-2; D remains ambiguous. Germline V lookup: CDR1 SGHAT, CDR2 FQNNGV. V lost 2 bases to trimming and J lost 0 bases, with 7 bases between them. The CDR3 extends over 14 amino acids. In DNA, the CDR3 is TGTGCCAGCAGCTTACTAATAGCTAACTATGGCTACACCTTC. This translates into CASSLLIANYGYTF.

The chain employs TRBV7-2 and TRBJ2-3, with D tentatively TRBD2 (6 bases). Trimming stripped 3 bases from V and 0 bases from J, with 10 bases between. The germline V gene encodes CDR1 SGHTA and CDR2 FQGNSA. This CDR3 region has 15 residues. CDR3 in amino acids: CASSFGGASTDTQYF. The CDR3, as DNA: TGTGCCAGCAGCTTTGGAGGGGCTAGCACAGATACGCAGTATTTT.

V gene TRBV11-3 combines with J gene TRBJ2-7; TRBD2 might be the D (6 bases). The CDR3 consists of 15 residues. V shed 5 bases and J shed 7 bases, with 21 bases lying between them. Germline V gene lookup returns CDR1 SGHNT and CDR2 YENEEA. CDR3 in DNA: TGTGCCAGCAGCCCCCGAGGAGGGTTCGCGCGGGAGCAGTACTTC. Translation gives CASSPRGGFAREQYF.

This rearrangement joins TRBV11-2 to TRBJ1-4; TRBD1 might be the D (5 bases). Germline V gene lookup returns CDR1 SGHAT and CDR2 FQNNGV. This CDR3 region has 15 residues. The ends were cut back, 0 bases at V and 5 bases at J, with 10 bases in the middle. The CDR3 loop is CASSLEGQDNEKLFF. The CDR3 DNA reads as TGTGCCAGCAGCTTAGAGGGGCAAGACAATGAAAAACTGTTTTTT.

The gene calls are TRBV10-3 and TRBJ2-5; D is unresolved. V was cut by 6 bases and J by 4 bases, with 12 bases left in between. This CDR3 contains 13 residues. Germline CDR1 reads ENHRY; CDR2 reads SYGVKD. CDR3 residues: CAIRRDALETQYF. Written as DNA, the CDR3 is TGTGCCATCAGACGAGACGCGCTAGAGACCCAGTACTTC.

The chain combines TRBV5-5 with TRBJ2-1, with D possibly TRBD2 on 6 matching bases. Trimming took off 3 bases at V and 8 bases at J, with 21 bases between the two ends. From germline, CDR1 is SGHKS and CDR2 YYEKEE (reference sequence). This CDR3 comprises 16 residues. The CDR3 loop is CASSSMGSGWDDEQFF. DNA for the CDR3: TGTGCCAGCAGCTCCATGGGGAGCGGGTGGGACGATGAGCAGTTCTTC.